The clone carrying this TCR beta chain was seen a few times. Every patient underwent thyroid surgery untreated. The record originates from a study of metastatic and nonmetastatic thyroid tumors. Study information: Samples came from malignant and benign thyroid patients, and repertoires were compared across blood and tumor or nodule tissue.

Authors' processing steps: A classifier of distant metastasis in papillary thyroid cancer was built from CDR3 differences (across clinicopathological groups). TCRdb reanalyzed the PCR reads via MiXCR. V and J calls and clone size were set by TCRdb, not the authors. Found here are 32,000 or so clones, 15% to 20% of them singletons; the top ten hold about an eighth. V lost 3 bases to trimming and J lost 2 bases; unmatched junction nucleotides: 3. The CDR3 is made up of 16 amino acids. CDR1 and CDR2 (germline): KGHDR, SFDVKD. The V and J genes are TRBV24-1 and TRBJ2-1; 10 bases line up with TRBD2. Sequencing input: blood. This sequence originates from a male donor with papillary thyroid cancer or a benign thyroid nodule (not recorded which). Some clones in this sample may be carry-over from other donors' samples. The CDR3 sequence: CATSDLTSGAYNEQFF. The CDR3, as DNA: TGTGCCACCAGTGATCTTACTAGCGGGGCCTACAATGAGCAGTTCTTC.